This passage covers 28 T cell receptor beta chains from one sample sequenced in a study of blood T cell repertoires in COVID-19. The repertoire was sequenced with immunoSEQ multiplex PCR; TCRdb's copy has only in-frame clones and lacks some. The sample records 100,000 to 130,000 clones, approximately 81% being singletons. The material sequenced was peripheral blood. These receptors were obtained from a human donor in a cohort sampled during active COVID-19.

This clone was seen a few times. The V gene is TRBV2, the J gene TRBJ2-1; the D is unclear. V was clipped by 2 bases and J by 9 bases, with 11 bases between them. The CDR3 is made up of 13 amino acids. Germline V gene lookup returns CDR1 SNHLY and CDR2 FYNNEI. This CDR3 is CASSEQVFSEQFF. The CDR3 DNA follows: TGTGCCAGCAGTGAACAGGTGTTCTCTGAGCAGTTCTTC.

The rearrangement joins TRBV6-5 to TRBJ2-3; TRBD2 agrees at 7 bases. The V gene end was trimmed by 5 bases and the J gene end by 1 base; junction bases not matched to a gene: 6. The CDR3 has 15 amino acids. Per germline, CDR1 MNHEY and CDR2 SVGAGI. CDR3 bases: TGTGCCAGCAGTCTTGCGGGAGTTGGCACAGATACGCAGTATTTT. This sequence encodes CASSLAGVGTDTQYF.

This clone was seen a few times. The rearrangement uses TRBV5-1 and TRBJ2-1; 9 nucleotides agree with TRBD2. Germline-derived CDR1 and CDR2 are SGHRS and YFSETQ. The CDR3 is made up of 15 amino acids. The junction had 3 bases not matched to a gene; V was cut back by 1 base and J by 4 bases. In nucleotides, the CDR3 is TGCGCCAGCAGCTTGTTAGCGGGAGAGTACAATGAGCAGTTCTTC. Translated: CASSLLAGEYNEQFF.

The sample holds one count of this clone. V usage is TRBV7-2 and J usage is TRBJ2-1; 14 positions agree with TRBD2. The germline CDR1 and CDR2 sequences are SGHTA and FQGNSA. The CDR3 runs to 15 residues. With 5 bases clipped from V and 7 bases from J, the junction kept 4 bases outside the gene matches. This CDR3 is CASSIGLAGGNEQFF. The CDR3 region has the DNA TGTGCCAGCAGCATCGGACTAGCGGGAGGTAATGAGCAGTTCTTC.

The sample holds a few counts of this clone. The V call is TRBV6-6, the J call TRBJ1-1; possible D gene TRBD1, 5 bases. V was shortened by 7 bases and J by 1 base, with 16 bases between the two germline ends. CDR1 and CDR2 (germline): MNHNY, SVGAGI (reference sequence). The CDR3 spans 15 residues. The CDR3 protein is CASNPNLRENTEAFF. CDR3 nucleotide sequence: TGTGCCAGCAACCCGAACCTCAGGGAGAACACTGAAGCTTTCTTT.

The sample holds one count of this clone. The chain links TRBV7-9 to TRBJ2-1, with 8 bases aligning to TRBD2. The V gene end was trimmed by 3 bases and the J gene end by 5 bases; junction bases not matched to a gene: 3. The CDR3 is made up of 14 amino acids. Germline values: CDR1 SEHNR, CDR2 FQNEAQ (reference sequence). In DNA, the CDR3 is TGTGCCAGCAGCTTTAGCGGGACCCACAATGAGCAGTTCTTC. It specifies CASSFSGTHNEQFF.

The CDR3 sequence: CASSRYSGKDYNEQFF. CDR3 coding DNA: TGTGCCAGCAGCCGCTATAGCGGGAAGGACTACAATGAGCAGTTCTTC. The chain is built from TRBV7-2 and TRBJ2-1; 8 nucleotides align to TRBD2. CDR1 and CDR2 from the germline V gene are SGHTA and FQGNSA. With V trimmed by 5 bases and J by 3 bases, 9 bases remained unmatched. CDR3 size: 16 residues.

This chain connects TRBV28 to TRBJ1-2; D gene uncertain. With 10 bases removed from V and 4 bases from J, the gap between germline ends came to 13 bases. CDR1 and CDR2 from the germline V gene are MDHEN and SYDVKM. This CDR3 spans 12 amino acids. The chain's CDR3 is CAIPTASYGYTF. The DNA of the CDR3 is TGTGCCATCCCGACGGCTAGCTATGGCTACACCTTC.

This rearrangement joins TRBV4-3 to TRBJ1-6; no definite D call. Per the germline V gene, CDR1 is LGHNA and CDR2 is YSLEER. The CDR3 length is 14 residues. Deletions cut 0 bases from V and 9 bases from J, with 9 bases between. The CDR3 here is CASSQEPVSSPLHF. The CDR3 DNA sequence: TGCGCCAGCAGCCAAGAACCCGTTAGTTCACCCCTCCACTTT.

The CDR3: CASTRQGAIGELFF. The CDR3 DNA is TGTGCCAGTACCCGACAGGGGGCAATCGGGGAGCTGTTTTTT. J is TRBJ2-2 and V is TRBV19; the match to TRBD1 covers 10 bases. Germline V gives CDR1 LNHDA, CDR2 SQIVND (reference sequence). The V gene end was trimmed by 7 bases and the J gene end by 7 bases; junction bases not matched to a gene: 6. The CDR3 loop spans 14 amino acids.

The V and J genes are TRBV5-6 and TRBJ1-2; tentative D call: TRBD1 (5 bases). Germline values: CDR1 SGHDT, CDR2 YYEEEE. The CDR3 is 13 amino acids. V lost 2 bases to trimming and J lost 4 bases, with 9 bases between them. CDR3 nucleotide sequence: TGTGCCAGCAGCTTTGCGGGGGGCTATGGCTACACCTTC. It is translated as CASSFAGGYGYTF.

The V call is TRBV9, the J call TRBJ2-5; 13 bases align to TRBD2. This CDR3 is built from 15 residues. Germline CDR1 reads SGDLS; CDR2 reads YYNGEE. Trimming took 2 bases from V and 5 from J; bases not matched to a gene: 3. The CDR3 DNA follows: TGTGCCAGCAGCGTCGGACTAGCGGGAGATGAGACCCAGTACTTC. The encoded protein is CASSVGLAGDETQYF. The full variable domain, its missing parts supplied by reference TRBV9 and TRBJ2-5, is DSGVTQTPKHLITATGQRVTLRCSPRSGDLSVYWYQQSLDQGLQFLIQYYNGEERAKGNILERFSAQQFPDLHSELNLSSLELGDSALYFCASSVGLAGDETQYFGPGTRLLVL.

Concerning this clone itself: This likely comes from a read error, as the CDR3 has no conserved phenylalanine or tryptophan at its end. The V gene is TRBV28, the J gene TRBJ2-7; 8 positions agree with TRBD1. This CDR3 is built from 13 residues. J lost 3 bases, V lost 8 bases, and 6 bases had no gene match. Germline V CDR1 and CDR2: MDHEN, SYDVKM. Here the CDR3 reads CASFTTGVYEQYL. CDR3 bases: TGTGCCAGCTTCACGACAGGGGTCTACGAGCAGTACCTC.

This rearrangement joins TRBV24-1 to TRBJ2-1; TRBD2 aligns across 7 bases. Germline trimming cut 1 base from V and 12 bases from J; bases unmatched to any gene: 5. CDR1 KGHDR and CDR2 SFDVKD come from the germline V gene. There are 13 residues in the CDR3. The CDR3 region is CATSDFGGGGQFF. CDR3 nucleotides: TGTGCCACCAGTGATTTTGGTGGGGGGGGGCAGTTCTTC.

This clone was seen only a few times. This chain joins TRBV7-2 and TRBJ2-3; 8 bases align to TRBD2. Per germline, CDR1 SGHTA and CDR2 FQGNSA. The CDR3 covers 16 residues. The V and J ends lost 5 bases and 1 base, in that order; junction bases with no gene match: 8. The CDR3 DNA follows: TGTGCCAGCAGCCTACAGAGCGGGAGCGGCACAGATACGCAGTATTTT. It specifies CASSLQSGSGTDTQYF.

The chain joins TRBV29-1 to TRBJ2-3; TRBD1 is a possible D gene (7 bases). Germline V gives CDR1 SQVTM, CDR2 ANQGSEA. This CDR3 spans 14 amino acids. Trimming pared 4 bases from V and 3 bases from J, leaving 14 bases between. This CDR3 reads CSVVSTGRTDTQYF. Written as DNA, the CDR3 is TGCAGCGTTGTGTCGACAGGGAGGACAGATACGCAGTATTTT.

The V and J genes are TRBV29-1 and TRBJ2-1; D not resolved. Trimming left V 0 bases short and J 7 bases short, with 10 bases between. CDR1 and CDR2 from the germline V gene are SQVTM and ANQGSEA. This CDR3 is 13 amino acids long. In DNA, the CDR3 is TGCAGCGTTGAAGATAGCCCAAGGAATGAGCAGTTCTTC. This translates into CSVEDSPRNEQFF.

The chain employs TRBV30 and TRBJ1-1, with a weak D call TRBD1 (5 bases). CDR1 GTSNPN and CDR2 SVGIG come from the germline V gene (reference sequence). Deletions cut 4 bases from V and 0 bases from J, with 15 bases between. The CDR3 is 15 residues long. CDR3 in DNA: TGTGCCTGGATTTCCGGGGGACTAATGAACACTGAAGCTTTCTTT. This codes for CAWISGGLMNTEAFF.

The V call is TRBV7-8, the J call TRBJ1-1; 10 bases match TRBD1. CDR1 is SGHVS, CDR2 FQNEAQ, per germline. CDR3 length equals 15 residues. V trimming: 5 bases; J trimming: 3 bases; junction bases outside the gene matches: 6. This CDR3 reads CASSLTTGGYTEAFF. The DNA for the CDR3 is TGTGCCAGCAGCCTTACGACAGGGGGCTACACTGAAGCTTTCTTT.

This sequence joins TRBV5-1 and TRBJ1-4; 9 bases fit TRBD1. The CDR3 is 16 amino acids. Per the germline V gene, CDR1 is SGHRS and CDR2 is YFSETQ. V shed 2 bases and J 8 bases; nucleotides not matched to a gene: 10. This chain's CDR3 is CASSFGGTGSREKLFF. The CDR3 DNA reads TGCGCCAGCAGCTTTGGAGGGACAGGGTCGAGAGAAAAACTGTTTTTT. Full variable domain (outside the CDR3, taken from reference TRBV5-1 and TRBJ1-4): KAGVTQTPRYLIKTRGQQVTLSCSPISGHRSVSWYQQTPGQGLQFLFEYFSETQRNKGNFPGRFSGRQFSNSRSEMNVSTLELGDSALYLCASSFGGTGSREKLFFGSGTQLSVL.

J is TRBJ2-7 and V is TRBV7-3; possible D gene TRBD2, 6 bases. The CDR3 covers 14 residues. V was clipped by 4 bases and J by 2 bases, with 12 bases between them. CDR1 SGHTA and CDR2 FQGTGA come from the germline V gene. The CDR3 reads CASSSGLPPYEQYV. As DNA, the CDR3 is TGTGCCAGCAGCTCGGGACTCCCCCCCTACGAGCAGTACGTC.

The V gene is TRBV28, the J gene TRBJ2-3, with 7 positions matching TRBD1. This CDR3 region has 14 residues. The ends lost 2 bases at V and 2 bases at J; junction bases unmatched: 1. The germline V gene has CDR1 MDHEN and CDR2 SYDVKM. The CDR3 DNA is TGTGCCAGCAGTTTAGAGGGGGCCACAGATACGCAGTATTTT. It yields the protein CASSLEGATDTQYF.

V is TRBV7-2 and J is TRBJ2-6; tentatively, D is TRBD2 (5 bases). The CDR3 consists of 16 residues. Trimming stripped 0 bases from V and 2 bases from J, with 8 bases between. The germline V gene has CDR1 SGHTA and CDR2 FQGNSA. CDR3 nucleotide sequence: TGTGCCAGCAGCTTAGCGACACTAGCTGGGGCCAACGTCCTGACTTTC. Translating it yields CASSLATLAGANVLTF.

The V call is TRBV3-1 (or the pseudogene TRBV3-2), the J call TRBJ2-3; 8 positions agree with TRBD2. V was clipped by 4 bases and J by 1 base; unmatched bases: 1. The CDR3 loop spans 14 amino acids. Per germline, CDR1 LGHDT and CDR2 YNNKEL (reference sequence). The CDR3 spells CASSLTSGTDTQYF. CDR3 bases: TGTGCCAGCAGCCTGACTAGCGGCACAGATACGCAGTATTTT.

The rearrangement joins TRBV27 to TRBJ2-1; TRBD2 agrees at 8 bases. This CDR3 comprises 14 residues. Germline assignment: CDR1 MNHEY and CDR2 SMNVEV (reference sequence). Trimming took 3 bases from V and 4 from J; bases not matched to a gene: 2. The CDR3 DNA follows: TGTGCCAGCAGTTTTAGCGGGACTTACAATGAGCAGTTCTTC. Translated, it gives CASSFSGTYNEQFF.

Points on this clone: Different DNA sequences within this sample yield the same CDR3. This chain uses TRBV12-3 or TRBV12-4 with TRBJ2-7; D remains ambiguous. This CDR3 region has 11 residues. V was clipped by 5 bases and J by 4 bases, with 6 bases between them. This CDR3 reads CASSLIYEQYF. CDR3 DNA sequence: TGTGCCAGCAGTCTTATATACGAGCAGTACTTC.

This clone was detected a few times. The chain uses TRBV20-1 and TRBJ1-4; 8 bases agree with TRBD1. CDR3 length: 14 amino acids. Germline V gene lookup returns CDR1 DFQATT and CDR2 SNEGSKA (reference sequence). J gave up 7 bases and V 3 bases, and 7 bases lay outside the gene matches. CDR3 in amino acids: CSASSGGAGEKLFF. CDR3 nucleotide sequence: TGCAGTGCTAGTTCAGGGGGCGCTGGTGAAAAACTGTTTTTT.

This chain joins TRBV9 and TRBJ2-7; the D is unclear. V lost 4 bases, J lost 2 bases, and 19 bases lay in between. This CDR3 has 16 amino acids. The germline CDR1 and CDR2 sequences are SGDLS and YYNGEE. The CDR3 loop is CASSIPSLVVPYEQYV. CDR3 DNA: TGTGCCAGCAGCATCCCTTCCCTAGTGGTTCCCTACGAGCAGTACGTC.